Detailed here is one T cell receptor (beta chain). Method: immunoSEQ multiplex PCR; TCRdb's copy keeps in-frame clones and lacks some. The sample has 150,000 to 250,000 clones, 87% seen once; the top ten hold 2% to 2.5%. The data belong to a study of blood T cell repertoires in COVID-19. The V end was cut by 8 bases, the J end by 0 bases, with 19 bases between. Germline V lookup: CDR1 KGHSH, CDR2 LQKENI. The CDR3 runs to 16 residues. The chain joins TRBV18 to TRBJ1-2, with D possibly TRBD1 on 5 matching bases. Material for sequencing was PBMCs or T cells enriched from blood (not recorded which). The receptor was derived from a young woman who had recovered from COVID-19. In DNA form, the CDR3 reads TGTGCCAGCGGGGAGGGGTGGCCTGCGACTAACTATGGCTACACCTTC. Amino acids: CASGEGWPATNYGYTF. Full variable domain (missing parts from reference TRBV18 and TRBJ1-2): NAGVMQNPRHLVRRRGQEARLRCSPMKGHSHVYWYRQLPEEGLKFMVYLQKENIIDESGMPKERFSAEFPKEGPSILRIQQVVRGDSAAYFCASGEGWPATNYGYTFGSGTRLTVV.